This TCR beta chain was identified in a study of shared clonotypes between healthy human individuals. Study-level points and caveats: Genetic and exposure-history diversity was limited by the small donor number. In contrast to clonotypes shared by all four donors, non-shared clonotypes had lower generation probabilities.

The naive CD8 subset, CD45RO-negative cells positively selected for CCR7, excluded terminally differentiated effector memory CD45RA+ cells. Concerning this clone: Its antigen is unidentified.

Trimming shortened V by 2 bases and J by 1 base, and 13 bases separated the two germline ends. Germline CDR1 is SEHNR and CDR2 is FQNEAQ (reference sequence). The CDR3 totals 16 residues. The authors ran the assay at deep level. This table comes from immunoSEQ multiplex PCR, and its TCRdb copy is limited to in-frame clones, with some not included. The sample lists about 2 million clones; over 85% were seen once. The receptor comes from a man in his late teens or twenties in good health. The chain employs TRBV7-9 and TRBJ2-3; D gene ambiguous. The specimen was naive CD8+ T cells sorted from blood. The CDR3, as DNA: TGTGCCAGCAGCTTATCGGCGGTAGCTGGCACAGATACGCAGTATTTT. Its protein product is CASSLSAVAGTDTQYF.